This T cell receptor beta chain was recorded in a study of patients and donors after allogeneic stem cell transplantation. From the RT-PCR reads, TCRdb called clonotypes with MiXCR, one entry per CDR3 protein. The table has 28,000 or so distinct CDR3 sequences, approximately 6.3% seen once. The V gene end was trimmed by 8 bases and the J gene end by 7 bases; junction bases not matched to a gene: 6. CDR3 length equals 13 residues. The chain employs TRBV12-3 or TRBV12-4 and TRBJ2-1, with 9 bases that match TRBD2. Sequenced input: blood, either unsorted or a sorted T cell fraction (not recorded which). This receptor was identified in a human donor who was either an allogeneic HSCT recipient or a stem cell or donor lymphocyte infusion donor (not recorded which). It is not recorded whose cells these are; they may come from a transplant donor. DNA of the CDR3: TGTGCCAGCTGCGAGCGGGAGGAGAATGAGCAGTTCTTC. Amino acid sequence: CASCEREENEQFF.